Listed here are 8 T cell receptor beta chains from one sample, sequenced in a study of shared clonotypes between healthy human individuals (dated by TCRdb to 2018 to 2020). Library creation used the immunoSEQ multiplex PCR assay. Here the immuneACCESS table is served through TCRdb, limited to in-frame sequences with V and J called. Missing clones are a known gap in these copies; in checked studies unresolved V genes cover under half, and the rest lacks a known reason. The sample data list about 1.5 million clones, and 98% of these were observed just once. Roughly 0.42% of the sample is held by the ten biggest clonotypes. Sequenced sample: naive CD4+ T cells sorted from blood. The cell subset or site label on this specimen signifies: CD45RA+ positively selected. These receptor sequences come from a man younger than 45 in good health.

The CDR3 DNA sequence: TGCGCCAGCAGCTTGGGAAGTGGCTCGAACACCGGGGAGCTGTTTTTT. Protein sequence: CASSLGSGSNTGELFF. The genes are TRBV5-1 and TRBJ2-2; D is unresolved. The length of the CDR3 is 16 residues. In germline, CDR1 is SGHRS, CDR2 YFSETQ. The ends were cut back, 0 bases at V and 0 bases at J, with 9 bases in the middle.

The V call is TRBV7-2, the J call TRBJ2-2; TRBD2 aligns across 11 bases. In germline, CDR1 is SGHTA, CDR2 FQGNSA. J lost 6 bases, V lost 7 bases, and 7 bases had no gene match. The CDR3 runs 15 residues. The CDR3: CASTLAGGEAGELFF. The CDR3 nucleotides are TGTGCCAGCACCCTAGCGGGAGGCGAGGCCGGGGAGCTGTTTTTT.

The chain uses TRBV28 and TRBJ2-7; D uncertain. CDR3 size: 15 residues. Germline CDR1 is MDHEN and CDR2 is SYDVKM. The V gene lost 7 bases and the J gene lost 0 bases, with 16 bases spanning the gap. As DNA, the CDR3 is TGTGCCAGCATCCAATCCGGACGTAACTCCTACGAGCAGTACTTC. It translates to CASIQSGRNSYEQYF.

The genes are TRBV15 and TRBJ2-2; tentative D call: TRBD1 (5 bases). The CDR3 length is 15 residues. Germline lookup yields CDR1 LNHNV and CDR2 YYDKDF (reference sequence). Trimming took off 4 bases at V and 2 bases at J, with 11 bases between the two ends. CDR3 nucleotides: TGTGCCACCAGCACCCTTACAGGAAACACCGGGGAGCTGTTTTTT. It encodes CATSTLTGNTGELFF.

The V gene is TRBV5-6, the J gene TRBJ2-1, with D perhaps matching TRBD1 or TRBD2 (5 bases each). Germline CDR1 and CDR2: SGHDT and YYEEEE. The CDR3 covers 16 residues. The V and J ends lost 3 bases and 7 bases respectively, with 20 bases between them. The CDR3 reads CASSSGAGPGSNEQFF. The CDR3 DNA follows: TGTGCCAGCAGCTCCGGGGCCGGGCCAGGGAGTAATGAGCAGTTCTTC.

This sequence joins TRBV5-4 and TRBJ2-1; possibly TRBD1 or TRBD2 for D (5 bases each). CDR1 is SGHNT, CDR2 YYREEE, per germline (reference sequence). CDR3 length equals 16 residues. Trimming stripped 5 bases from V and 2 bases from J, with 17 bases between. CDR3 in amino acids: CASRGDVGVTYNEQFF. The CDR3 coding sequence is TGTGCCAGCAGGGGGGATGTGGGGGTCACCTACAATGAGCAGTTCTTC.

The chain has TRBV9 and TRBJ2-3; the match to TRBD2 covers 7 bases. Trimming cost V 0 bases and J 8 bases; bases outside gene matches: 6. The length of the CDR3 is 14 residues. Germline loops: CDR1 SGDLS, CDR2 YYNGEE. The CDR3 reads CASSVVKTGGTQYF. For the CDR3, the DNA is TGTGCCAGCAGCGTAGTCAAGACGGGAGGTACGCAGTATTTT.

This clone showed up just once. The chain joins TRBV11-3 to TRBJ2-7; D gene unclear. Trimming shortened V by 5 bases and J by 0 bases, and 5 bases separated the two germline ends. There are 12 residues in the CDR3. Germline lookup yields CDR1 SGHNT and CDR2 YENEEA. CDR3: CASSPDSYEQYF. The CDR3 nucleotides read TGTGCCAGCAGCCCCGACTCCTACGAGCAGTACTTC. Drawing the rest from reference TRBV11-3 and TRBJ2-7, the complete variable domain is EAGVVQSPRYKIIEKKQPVAFWCNPISGHNTLYWYLQNLGQGPELLIRYENEEAVDDSQLPKDRFSAERLKGVDSTLKIQPAELGDSAVYLCASSPDSYEQYFGPGTRLTVT.